This TCR beta chain was recovered during a study of cytomegalovirus exposure and HLA in healthy donors. Findings and limits, study-wide: In an earlier analysis, productive rearrangement rates for most beta V segments clustered near 87% or 30%. In a later analysis, an Asian-associated ancestry cluster reportedly showed fewer N-insertions than the 666-donor mean. In a later analysis, specific HLA alleles were associated with over 15,000 TCR beta sequences at a 0.05 false discovery rate. TCR beta V- and J-gene trimming, according to a later analysis, was linked to a missense DCLRE1C variant.

This clone was seen just once. Antigen specificity is unknown. In the PCR, 60 Vbeta and 13 Jbeta primers were used. The table came from immunoSEQ multiplex PCR; TCRdb's copy has only in-frame clones and leaves some out. The table records 130,000 or so clones, around four fifths of them present only once. The CDR3 sequence is 17 residues long. Germline CDR1 is LNHDA and CDR2 is SQIVND (reference sequence). Trimming left V 7 bases short and J 0 bases short, with 21 bases between. The rearrangement uses TRBV19 and TRBJ2-5, with D possibly TRBD2 on 7 matching bases. This receptor was identified in a female donor in good health and CMV-seronegative. Sequenced material: PBMCs. The CDR3 DNA reads TGTGCCAGTAAGGGGGAGGGGACAAGTGGATACCAAGAGACCCAGTACTTC. It translates to CASKGEGTSGYQETQYF.